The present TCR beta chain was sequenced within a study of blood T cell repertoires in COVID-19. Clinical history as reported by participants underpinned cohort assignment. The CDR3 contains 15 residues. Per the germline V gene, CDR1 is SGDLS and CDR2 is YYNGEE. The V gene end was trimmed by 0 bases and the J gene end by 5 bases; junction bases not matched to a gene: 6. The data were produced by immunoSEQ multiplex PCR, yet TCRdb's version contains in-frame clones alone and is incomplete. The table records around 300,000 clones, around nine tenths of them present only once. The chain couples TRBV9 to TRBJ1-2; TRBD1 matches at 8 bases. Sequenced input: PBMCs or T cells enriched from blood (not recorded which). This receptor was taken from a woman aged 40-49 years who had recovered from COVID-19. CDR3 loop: CASSVDGQGRYGYTF. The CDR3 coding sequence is TGTGCCAGCAGCGTAGACGGACAGGGTCGGTATGGCTACACCTTC.